Following are 9 T cell receptor beta chains from one sample sequenced in a study of T cell changes during pregnancy in multiple sclerosis. The method was immunoSEQ multiplex PCR; TCRdb's version includes in-frame clones alone and lacks a portion of them. Here the sample spans 90,000 to 100,000 clones, roughly 91% being singletons. Sequenced material: peripheral blood, taken in the first trimester of pregnancy. These receptors originate from a female donor with multiple sclerosis, enrolled in a pregnancy study.

The chain carries TRBV19 and TRBJ2-5, with TRBD2 matching 8 bases. The germline V gene encodes CDR1 LNHDA and CDR2 SQIVND (reference sequence). Trimming cost V 4 bases and J 5 bases; bases outside gene matches: 6. The CDR3 runs 14 residues. CDR3 sequence: CASSRTGGLETQYF. As DNA, the CDR3 is TGTGCCAGTAGTAGGACGGGGGGGCTTGAGACCCAGTACTTC.

The table lists this clone with a count of one. The genes are TRBV25-1 and TRBJ1-2; no reliable D call. The CDR3 has 13 amino acids. Trimming stripped 8 bases from V and 4 bases from J, with 14 bases between. Germline V CDR1 and CDR2: MGHDK, SYGVNS. The CDR3 protein is CASGEIIPYGYTF. The CDR3 nucleotides read TGTGCCAGCGGAGAGATTATCCCCTATGGCTACACCTTC.

This clone was found once. The chain recombines TRBV2 with TRBJ1-2; 7 bases map to TRBD1. After removal of 4 bases from V and 5 bases from J, the junction contained 7 bases not matched to a gene. The germline V gene has CDR1 SNHLY and CDR2 FYNNEI. There are 14 residues in the CDR3. In DNA, the CDR3 is TGTGCCAGCAGTGTAAAACAGGGGAGATATGGCTACACCTTC. Residues: CASSVKQGRYGYTF. Supplemented by reference TRBV2 and TRBJ1-2, the full variable domain reads EPEVTQTPSHQVTQMGQEVILRCVPISNHLYFYWYRQILGQKVEFLVSFYNNEISEKSEIFDDQFSVERPDGSNFTLKIRSTKLEDSAMYFCASSVKQGRYGYTFGSGTRLTVV.

Regarding this clone: At the DNA level, this CDR3 is encoded by other sequences in the same sample as well. This chain connects TRBV29-1 to TRBJ1-1; D gene uncertain. CDR1 is SQVTM, CDR2 ANQGSEA, per germline. There are 11 residues in the CDR3. Trimming took off 3 bases at V and 1 base at J, with 3 bases between the two ends. The CDR3, as DNA: TGCAGCGTTGATCGGAACACTGAAGCTTTCTTT. Its translation: CSVDRNTEAFF.

This chain uses TRBV6-1 with TRBJ2-1; D gene uncertain. V was cut by 1 base and J by 7 bases, with 17 bases left in between. The CDR3 extends over 16 amino acids. Germline CDR1 reads MNHNS; CDR2 reads SASEGT. The CDR3 protein is CASSEVADPLWNEQFF. The CDR3 DNA reads as TGTGCCAGCAGTGAAGTGGCGGATCCACTTTGGAATGAGCAGTTCTTC.

This sequence joins TRBV6-1 and TRBJ1-4, with 8 bases aligning to TRBD1. This CDR3 has 13 amino acids. J lost 7 bases, V lost 8 bases, and 6 bases had no gene match. Germline CDR1 is MNHNS and CDR2 is SASEGT. CDR3: CASEDRVVEKLFF. CDR3 DNA: TGTGCCAGCGAGGACAGGGTTGTTGAAAAACTGTTTTTT.

The chain combines TRBV7-3 with TRBJ2-5; 11 positions match TRBD2. The junction had 7 bases not matched to a gene; V was cut back by 6 bases and J by 4 bases. Germline CDR1 and CDR2: SGHTA and FQGTGA. This CDR3 is built from 15 residues. The CDR3 coding sequence is TGTGCCAGCAGTCATAGCGGGGGGGCTGGAGAGACCCAGTACTTC. Amino acid sequence: CASSHSGGAGETQYF.

The rearrangement uses TRBV5-6 and TRBJ2-1; 9 nucleotides agree with TRBD2. The CDR3 consists of 14 residues. Germline CDR1 SGHDT, CDR2 YYEEEE. J gave up 8 bases and V 2 bases, and 5 bases lay outside the gene matches. The CDR3 DNA follows: TGTGCCAGCAGCTTCGGCGGGGGGGCTTATGAGCAGTTCTTC. Encoded protein: CASSFGGGAYEQFF. Full variable domain (outside the CDR3, taken from reference TRBV5-6 and TRBJ2-1): DAGVTQSPTHLIKTRGQQVTLRCSPKSGHDTVSWYQQALGQGPQFIFQYYEEEERQRGNFPDRFSGHQFPNYSSELNVNALLLGDSALYLCASSFGGGAYEQFFGPGTRLTVL.

The V call is TRBV14, the J call TRBJ2-1, with D perhaps TRBD2 (6 bases). Germline V gene lookup returns CDR1 SGHDN and CDR2 FVKESK. Trimming shortened V by 4 bases and J by 0 bases, and 10 bases separated the two germline ends. This CDR3 region has 15 residues. The CDR3 protein is CASSLGGSSYNEQFF. CDR3 in DNA: TGTGCCAGCAGCCTTGGGGGGAGCTCCTACAATGAGCAGTTCTTC.